These 5 T cell receptor beta chains share one sample of origin, sequenced in a study of neoadjuvant nivolumab and ipilimumab in lung cancer. The protocol was immunoSEQ multiplex PCR, while the TCRdb copy is restricted to in-frame clones and leaves out a portion. The data show about 12,000 clones, with nearly 97% seen just once and 2.5% to 3% held by the top ten. Source: peripheral blood, taken after neoadjuvant nivolumab, alone or with ipilimumab, at or shortly before surgery. These receptors all stem from an adult with non-small cell lung cancer.

The chain links TRBV14 to TRBJ2-1, with D tentatively TRBD1 or TRBD2 (5 bases each). Trimming removed 5 bases at V and 6 bases at J, with 17 bases between. CDR1 and CDR2 (germline): SGHDN, FVKESK. The CDR3 length is 15 residues. In DNA, the CDR3 is TGTGCCAGCAGCAATTCCGGGACCCCCCTCAATGAGCAGTTCTTC. It codes for CASSNSGTPLNEQFF.

This sequence joins TRBV11-2 and TRBJ2-7, with D maybe TRBD2 (7 bases). Per germline, CDR1 SGHAT and CDR2 FQNNGV. There are 16 residues in the CDR3. V dropped 3 bases and J dropped 5 bases, with 20 bases sitting between them. The CDR3 sequence: CASSFPSGGGAHEQYF. The CDR3 region has the DNA TGTGCCAGCAGCTTCCCAAGCGGAGGGGGGGCCCACGAGCAGTACTTC.

The rearrangement uses TRBV7-2 and TRBJ2-7; no definite D call. Germline V lookup: CDR1 SGHTA, CDR2 FQGNSA. The CDR3 spans 12 residues. The ends were cut back, 3 bases at V and 5 bases at J, with 8 bases in the middle. As DNA, the CDR3 is TGTGCCAGCAGCTTTAGTTGGGACGAGCAGTACTTC. Protein product: CASSFSWDEQYF.

The V call is TRBV9, the J call TRBJ2-1; possibly TRBD1 for D (6 bases). The V gene's germline CDR1 is SGDLS and CDR2 YYNGEE. Trimming took 5 bases from V and 0 from J, leaving 18 bases between them. CDR3 length: 17 residues. In DNA form, the CDR3 reads TGTGCCAGCAGTGTTCACGACAGGCCGAGCTCCTACAATGAGCAGTTCTTC. Protein: CASSVHDRPSSYNEQFF.

The chain uses TRBV15 and TRBJ2-2, with D possibly matching TRBD2 (5 bases). The CDR3 totals 14 residues. V lost 4 bases, J lost 3 bases, and 9 bases lay in between. CDR1 and CDR2 from the germline V gene are LNHNV and YYDKDF (reference sequence). The CDR3 region is CATSTGFDTGELFF. The CDR3 coding sequence is TGTGCCACCAGCACGGGATTTGACACCGGGGAGCTGTTTTTT.